This TCR beta chain comes out of a study of PD-1 blockade in mismatch repair-deficient tumors (dated by TCRdb to about 2017). About the study as a whole: The trial enrolled some 90 consecutive patients with approximately eleven mismatch repair-deficient cancer types between late 2013 and 2016, all previously treated and progressing. Tumor-associated T cell clones were tracked in the peripheral blood of patients responding to PD-1 blockade by deep sequencing of TCR CDR3 regions.

Libraries came from the immunoSEQ multiplex PCR assay. The original pipeline was this. A clone was classified as neoantigen-specific if the clone expanded significantly in response to the relevant peptide and did not expand significantly in response to any other peptide tested. Held by TCRdb, this immuneACCESS table contains in-frame sequences only and omits some clones. Under half of the omission traces to an unresolved V gene where checked; the cause of the rest is unknown. D and trimming come from the DNA, and the V and J calls and clone size come from that table. The sample profile shows approximately 9,000 clones; 75% to 95% of them were found once. The top ten clones comprise 9.7% of the sample. Per the publication, the time point label means: roughly 9-day in vitro stimulation with candidate neoantigen peptide 3. Mismatch repair deficiency in every enrolled patient was established by polymerase chain reaction or immunohistochemistry. A few patients who responded to pembrolizumab therapy underwent TCR sequencing. About 7 ELISpot-reactive candidate neoantigen peptides were each used in a roughly eleven-day in vitro stimulation before TCR sequencing. A control culture with no peptide was handled in the same way and served as the baseline for calculating clone fold changes. The phase II trial prospectively tested pembrolizumab PD-1 blockade in advanced mismatch repair-deficient cancers regardless of tissue of origin.

The paper's findings and limits, for the study overall: Tumor-resident clones, often undetectable in blood before treatment, expanded rapidly after pembrolizumab and then contracted, generally before radiologic responses. Clonal expansion was elicited by three of seven peptides, and about 150 unique blood TCRs were yielded, seven of which were also found in tumor; all positive peptides were derived from frameshift mutations.

The CDR3 runs 15 amino acids, cysteine and phenylalanine included. CDR3 DNA is the only sequence kept; it has 45 bases, read in frame from the first base. V lost 0 bases and J lost 4 bases; the stretch between them is 10 bases long. The germline V gene sets CDR1 to SGHTA and CDR2 to FQGTGA. A remark on this clone: The antigen it binds to is not known. Base qualities are not recorded, but no much larger clone differs from it by a single base.

Sequencing used cells cultured in vitro, obtained from a patient treated with pembrolizumab. The chain links TRBV7-3 with TRBJ2-1; the D gene is perhaps TRBD2, from 6 matching bases. The sequence came from an adult with mismatch repair-deficient cancer. The DNA is TGTGCCAGCAGCTTAACTAGCGGCCAGTACAATGAGCAGTTCTTC. This translates into CASSLTSGQYNEQFF.